This record looks at one T cell receptor (beta chain) sequence and its context. Its antigen remains unidentified. This record comes from a study of T-cell memory formation after mild COVID-19. Study-wide background: TCR clusters largely stayed donor specific.

The germline gives CDR1 LNHDA, CDR2 SQIVND (reference sequence). CDR3 size: 17 residues. V lost 6 bases and J lost 5; bases outside the gene matches: 16. TCRdb independently ran MiXCR on the 5' RACE reads; one entry per CDR3 protein. The sample contains 150,000 to 200,000 distinct CDR3 sequences, 14% of which appear only once. Overall study findings and caveats: Largely, contracting CD4+ clones fell within CM and EM, and contracting CD8+ clones within EMRA.

The specimen sequenced was PBMCs or a T cell subset sorted from them (not recorded which). The rearrangement uses TRBV19 and TRBJ2-3; the match to TRBD2 covers 8 bases. The source of this sequence is an adult woman who had mild COVID-19 (a few samples of this study predate the infection). Cell type and time point are not known. CDR3 nucleotide sequence: TGTGCCAGTAGAACAACCGGGAGGGAACAGGTTGGAGATACGCAGTATTTT. This encodes CASRTTGREQVGDTQYF.